This T cell receptor beta chain came from a study of blood T cell repertoires in COVID-19. At the level of the study: Sites in the United States, Italy and Spain provided acute and convalescent COVID-19 samples. T cells, B-cell-depleted T cells, or PBMCs supplied cDNA or gDNA.

Source study methods: Cell counts per sample came from amplifying reference gene primers. TCRdb's table, derived via immunoSEQ multiplex PCR, lists solely in-frame clones and lacks some. The V and J calls and clone size were taken over from that table, and D and trimming were inferred from the DNA. The sample records about 260,000 clones, roughly 84% being singletons. Germline CDR1 is SGHRS and CDR2 is YFSETQ. There are 17 residues in the CDR3. Trimming cost V 3 bases and J 0 bases; bases outside gene matches: 8. The sample was peripheral blood. This receptor was identified in a man in his sixties with acute or convalescent COVID-19. The chain combines TRBV5-1 with TRBJ2-2, with 7 bases matching TRBD2. In DNA, the CDR3 is TGCGCCAGCAGCTCTCTGGGGGGGACTTCGAACACCGGGGAGCTGTTTTTT. The encoded protein is CASSSLGGTSNTGELFF.